The sequence of this T cell receptor beta chain was determined in a study of T cell responses to AZD1222 COVID-19 vaccine. Study-level results: Most donors were white British and more were female, and clonal diversity was possibly underestimated. The study identified only five to seven AZD1222 recipients as seropositive at baseline. Unmutated variant regions are reportedly the target of nearly half of TCRs that are spike-specific.

TCRdb keeps only in-frame clones here, not all; method: immunoSEQ multiplex PCR. In the table there are about 140,000 clones, more than 85% of which are singletons. This clone was picked up many times. The antigen is unknown. The TCR originated in an adult who received the AZD1222 COVID-19 vaccine. Sequences were derived from peripheral blood, sampled 28 days after the second AZD1222 dose.

The CDR3 region is CASSYVPGQGSTEAFF. Written as DNA, the CDR3 is TGTGCCAGCAGCTACGTCCCGGGACAGGGTAGTACTGAAGCTTTCTTT. The chain carries TRBV3-1 (or the pseudogene TRBV3-2) and TRBJ1-1, with TRBD1 matching 9 bases. Germline V gives CDR1 LGHDT, CDR2 YNNKEL (reference sequence). V lost 5 bases, J lost 5 bases, and 12 bases stayed unmatched. The CDR3 totals 16 residues.